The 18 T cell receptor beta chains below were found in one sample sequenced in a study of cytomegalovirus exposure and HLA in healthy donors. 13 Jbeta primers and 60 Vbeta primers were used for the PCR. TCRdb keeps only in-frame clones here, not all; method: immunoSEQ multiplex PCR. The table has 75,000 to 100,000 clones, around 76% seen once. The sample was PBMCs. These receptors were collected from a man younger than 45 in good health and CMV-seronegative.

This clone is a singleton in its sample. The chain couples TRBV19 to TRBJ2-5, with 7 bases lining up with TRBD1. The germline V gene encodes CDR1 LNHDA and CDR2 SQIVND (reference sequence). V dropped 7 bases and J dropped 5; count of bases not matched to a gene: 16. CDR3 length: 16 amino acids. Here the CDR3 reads CASKATGILLAETQYF. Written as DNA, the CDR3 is TGTGCCAGTAAAGCGACAGGGATCCTGTTAGCGGAGACCCAGTACTTC. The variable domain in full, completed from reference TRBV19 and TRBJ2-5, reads DGGITQSPKYLFRKEGQNVTLSCEQNLNHDAMYWYRQDPGQGLRLIYYSQIVNDFQKGDIAEGYSVSREKKESFPLTVTSAQKNPTAFYLCASKATGILLAETQYFGPGTRLLVL.

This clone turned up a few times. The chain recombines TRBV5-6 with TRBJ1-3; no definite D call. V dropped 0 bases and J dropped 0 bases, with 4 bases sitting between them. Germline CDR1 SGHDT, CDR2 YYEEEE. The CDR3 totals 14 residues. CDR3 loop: CASSLVSSGNTIYF. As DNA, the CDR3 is TGTGCCAGCAGCTTGGTGAGCTCTGGAAACACCATATATTTT.

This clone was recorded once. CDR3 sequence: CASSLAGGVTEAFF. The CDR3 nucleotides are TGCGCCAGCAGCTTGGCCGGGGGGGTCACTGAAGCTTTCTTT. This chain joins TRBV5-1 and TRBJ1-1, with D maybe TRBD1 (5 bases). The CDR3 length is 14 residues. Germline-derived CDR1 and CDR2 are SGHRS and YFSETQ. V was shortened by 0 bases and J by 4 bases, with 10 bases between the two germline ends.

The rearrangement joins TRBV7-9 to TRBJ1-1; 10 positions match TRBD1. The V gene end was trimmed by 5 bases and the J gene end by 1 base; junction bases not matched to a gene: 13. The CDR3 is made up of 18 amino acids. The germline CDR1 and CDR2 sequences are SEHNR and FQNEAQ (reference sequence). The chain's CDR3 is CASSPNPTGGLGNTEAFF. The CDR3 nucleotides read TGTGCCAGCAGCCCCAATCCGACAGGGGGCTTAGGGAACACTGAAGCTTTCTTT.

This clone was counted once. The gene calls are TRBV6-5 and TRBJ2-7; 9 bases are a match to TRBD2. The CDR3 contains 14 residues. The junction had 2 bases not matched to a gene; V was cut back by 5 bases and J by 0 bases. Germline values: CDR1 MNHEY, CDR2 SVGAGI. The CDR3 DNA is TGTGCCAGCAGTATAGCGGGGGCCTCCTACGAGCAGTACTTC. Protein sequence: CASSIAGASYEQYF.

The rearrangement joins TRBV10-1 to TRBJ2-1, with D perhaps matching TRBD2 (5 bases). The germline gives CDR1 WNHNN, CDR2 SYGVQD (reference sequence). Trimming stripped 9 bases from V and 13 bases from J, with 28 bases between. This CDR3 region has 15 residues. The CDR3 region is CARVSLRPHLEVQFF. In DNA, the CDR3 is TGCGCCAGGGTTTCCCTGCGGCCGCACTTGGAGGTACAGTTCTTC.

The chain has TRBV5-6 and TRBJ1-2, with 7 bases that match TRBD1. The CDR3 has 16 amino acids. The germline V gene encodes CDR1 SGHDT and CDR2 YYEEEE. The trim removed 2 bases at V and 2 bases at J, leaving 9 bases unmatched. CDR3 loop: CASSFQLTGFNYGYTF. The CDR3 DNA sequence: TGTGCCAGCAGCTTTCAACTGACAGGGTTCAACTATGGCTACACCTTC. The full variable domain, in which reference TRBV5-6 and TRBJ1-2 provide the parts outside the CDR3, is DAGVTQSPTHLIKTRGQQVTLRCSPKSGHDTVSWYQQALGQGPQFIFQYYEEEERQRGNFPDRFSGHQFPNYSSELNVNALLLGDSALYLCASSFQLTGFNYGYTFGSGTRLTVV.

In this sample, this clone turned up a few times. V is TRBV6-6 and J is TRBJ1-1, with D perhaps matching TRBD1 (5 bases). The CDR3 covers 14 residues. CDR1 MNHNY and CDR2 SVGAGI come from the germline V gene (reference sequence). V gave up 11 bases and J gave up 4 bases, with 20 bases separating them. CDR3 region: CAAGREGYGTEAFF. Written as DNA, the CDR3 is TGTGCCGCGGGGCGGGAGGGGTATGGCACTGAAGCTTTCTTT.

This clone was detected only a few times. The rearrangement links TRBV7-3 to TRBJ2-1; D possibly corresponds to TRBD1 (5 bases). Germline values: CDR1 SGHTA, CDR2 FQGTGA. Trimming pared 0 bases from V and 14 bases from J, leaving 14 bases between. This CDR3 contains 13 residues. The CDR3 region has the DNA TGTGCCAGCAGCTTAACGGTGACAGACTCGAAGTTCTTC. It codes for CASSLTVTDSKFF. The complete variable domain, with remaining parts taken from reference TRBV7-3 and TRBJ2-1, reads GAGVSQTPSNKVTEKGKYVELRCDPISGHTALYWYRQSLGQGPEFLIYFQGTGAADDSGLPNDRFFAVRPEGSVSTLKIQRTERGDSAVYLCASSLTVTDSKFFGPGTRLTVL.

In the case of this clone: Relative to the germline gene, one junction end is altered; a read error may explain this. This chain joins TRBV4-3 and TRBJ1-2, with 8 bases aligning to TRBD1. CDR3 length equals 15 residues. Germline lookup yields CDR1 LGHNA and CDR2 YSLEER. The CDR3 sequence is CASSQAHRGSEGCTF. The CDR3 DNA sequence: TGCGCCAGCAGCCAGGCACACAGGGGGTCGGAGGGCTGCACCTTC.

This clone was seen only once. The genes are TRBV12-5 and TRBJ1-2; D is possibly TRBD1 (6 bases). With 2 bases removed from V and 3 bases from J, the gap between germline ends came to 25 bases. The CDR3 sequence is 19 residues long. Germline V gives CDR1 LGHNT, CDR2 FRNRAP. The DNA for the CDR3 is TGTGCTAGTGGTTTGACCACCCTGGCAGGGGCAGTTAAGTACTATGGCTACACCTTC. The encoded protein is CASGLTTLAGAVKYYGYTF.

CDR3 region: CASSQVAGDYETQYF. DNA for the CDR3: TGCGCCAGCAGCCAAGTAGCGGGAGATTATGAGACCCAGTACTTC. The V call is TRBV4-1, the J call TRBJ2-5; 9 bases line up with TRBD2. Trimming cost V 1 base and J 5 bases; bases outside gene matches: 5. Germline V gene data show CDR1 as MGHRA and CDR2 as YSYEKL. The CDR3 extends over 15 amino acids.

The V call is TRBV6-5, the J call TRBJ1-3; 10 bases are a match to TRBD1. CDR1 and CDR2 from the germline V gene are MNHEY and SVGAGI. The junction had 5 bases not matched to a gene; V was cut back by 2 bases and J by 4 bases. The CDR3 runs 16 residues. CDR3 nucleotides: TGTGCCAGCAGTTACGGGACAGGGGCGACCGGAAACACCATATATTTT. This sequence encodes CASSYGTGATGNTIYF.

In DNA, the CDR3 is TGCGCCAGCAGCCCACAGGGGATGAAGAACACTGAAGCTTTCTTT. This gives the protein CASSPQGMKNTEAFF. The J gene is TRBJ1-1, the V gene TRBV5-1, with 7 bases fitting TRBD1. V shed 4 bases and J 1 base; nucleotides not matched to a gene: 7. Germline V lookup: CDR1 SGHRS, CDR2 YFSETQ. This CDR3 comprises 15 residues.

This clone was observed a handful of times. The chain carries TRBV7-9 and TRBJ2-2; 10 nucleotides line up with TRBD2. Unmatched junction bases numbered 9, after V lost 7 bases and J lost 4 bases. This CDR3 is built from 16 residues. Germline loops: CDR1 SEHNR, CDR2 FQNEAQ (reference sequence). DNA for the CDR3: TGTGCCAGCAAATGGGACCCTAGCGGGGGCACCGGGGAGCTGTTTTTT. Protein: CASKWDPSGGTGELFF.

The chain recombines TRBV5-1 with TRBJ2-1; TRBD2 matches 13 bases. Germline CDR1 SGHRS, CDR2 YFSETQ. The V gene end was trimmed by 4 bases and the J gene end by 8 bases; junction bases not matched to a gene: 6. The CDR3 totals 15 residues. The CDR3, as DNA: TGCGCCAGCAGCCCAAGACTAGCGGGAGGCGATGAGCAGTTCTTC. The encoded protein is CASSPRLAGGDEQFF.

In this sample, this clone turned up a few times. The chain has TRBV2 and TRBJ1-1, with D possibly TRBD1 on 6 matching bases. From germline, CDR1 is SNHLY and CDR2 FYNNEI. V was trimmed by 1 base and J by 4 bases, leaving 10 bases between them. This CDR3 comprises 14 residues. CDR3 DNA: TGTGCCAGCAGTGAAGAAGGGGGTACCACTGAAGCTTTCTTT. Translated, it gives CASSEEGGTTEAFF.

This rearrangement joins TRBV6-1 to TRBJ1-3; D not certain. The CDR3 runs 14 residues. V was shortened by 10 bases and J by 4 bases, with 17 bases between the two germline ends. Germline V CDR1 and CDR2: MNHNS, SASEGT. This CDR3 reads CATTGGPGGNTIYF. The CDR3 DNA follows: TGTGCCACCACCGGCGGCCCTGGGGGAAACACCATATATTTT.